A single sample is the source of the 25 T cell receptor beta chains below, sequenced in a study of cytomegalovirus exposure and HLA in healthy donors. The PCR contained 60 Vbeta and 13 Jbeta primers. The method was immunoSEQ multiplex PCR; TCRdb's version includes in-frame clones alone and lacks a portion of them. Of 40,000 to 45,000 clones listed, approximately 52% are singletons. The sequenced material came from PBMCs. The source of these receptors is a human donor in good health.

This rearrangement joins TRBV5-1 to TRBJ2-7; 8 positions agree with TRBD2. CDR1 is SGHRS and CDR2 is YFSETQ in the germline V gene. This CDR3 region has 16 residues. V gave up 4 bases and J gave up 0 bases; unmatched junction bases: 9. CDR3 coding DNA: TGCGCCAGCAGCACGGCTAGCGGGCTTAACTCCTACGAGCAGTACTTC. Translation gives CASSTASGLNSYEQYF.

This clone was counted a single time. The chain carries TRBV29-1 and TRBJ2-5; D gene ambiguous. This CDR3 has 13 amino acids. Per the germline V gene, CDR1 is SQVTM and CDR2 is ANQGSEA. V lost 4 bases to trimming and J lost 1 base, with 10 bases between them. CDR3 DNA sequence: TGCAGCGTTGGACACCAGGCCCAAGAGACCCAGTACTTC. It yields the protein CSVGHQAQETQYF.

This rearrangement joins TRBV29-1 to TRBJ1-5; D is unresolved. The length of the CDR3 is 13 residues. Germline V gene sequence: CDR1 SQVTM, CDR2 ANQGSEA. The V and J ends lost 1 base and 0 bases respectively, with 4 bases between them. The chain's CDR3 is CSVEVNSNQPQHF. As DNA, the CDR3 is TGCAGCGTTGAAGTTAATAGCAATCAGCCCCAGCATTTT.

The gene calls are TRBV7-3 and TRBJ1-6; D is possibly TRBD1 (5 bases). Germline V CDR1 and CDR2: SGHTA, FQGTGA. The CDR3 has 16 residues. Trimming removed 5 bases from V and 0 bases from J, with 11 bases in between. The CDR3 DNA sequence: TGTGCCAGCAGCCTATCAGGACACTCCTATAATTCACCCCTCCACTTT. Protein: CASSLSGHSYNSPLHF.

This clone appeared once. V usage is TRBV19 and J usage is TRBJ1-4; D is uncertain. Trimming removed 3 bases from V and 6 bases from J, with 11 bases in between. The CDR3 runs to 14 residues. From germline, CDR1 is LNHDA and CDR2 SQIVND (reference sequence). The DNA of the CDR3 is TGTGCCAGTAGTATGACTAGGGCGGATGAAAAACTGTTTTTT. Its translation: CASSMTRADEKLFF.

The chain combines TRBV5-8 with TRBJ2-7; 7 positions match TRBD1. The CDR3 is made up of 15 amino acids. Germline lookup yields CDR1 SGHTS and CDR2 YDEGEE. With 4 bases clipped from V and 2 bases from J, the junction kept 9 bases outside the gene matches. CDR3 DNA sequence: TGTGCCAGCAGCCAGGGGACAGCGAACGCCTACGAGCAGTACTTC. Its protein is CASSQGTANAYEQYF.

V gene TRBV19 combines with J gene TRBJ1-2, with D tentatively TRBD1 (6 bases). Deletions cut 6 bases from V and 8 bases from J, with 16 bases between. CDR3 length equals 13 residues. Germline V gene data show CDR1 as LNHDA and CDR2 as SQIVND (reference sequence). The CDR3 coding sequence is TGTGCCAGTAGGCGGGGGACAAGCGAAGGCTACACCTTC. As protein: CASRRGTSEGYTF.

The chain combines TRBV7-2 with TRBJ2-5; 10 nucleotides align to TRBD2. V lost 5 bases to trimming and J lost 2 bases; unmatched junction nucleotides: 8. The germline gives CDR1 SGHTA, CDR2 FQGNSA. The CDR3 spans 16 residues. CDR3 amino acids: CASSLYLAGEQETQYF. The CDR3 bases are TGTGCCAGCAGCCTTTATCTAGCGGGGGAACAAGAGACCCAGTACTTC.

The chain has TRBV27 and TRBJ1-1, with TRBD1 as a possible D gene (6 bases). The germline V gene encodes CDR1 MNHEY and CDR2 SMNVEV (reference sequence). The CDR3 runs to 15 residues. V lost 5 bases and J 1 base, leaving 14 bases between the germline ends. CDR3 in amino acids: CASSLNRVTNTEAFF. Here the CDR3 DNA reads TGTGCCAGCAGTCTGAACAGGGTTACGAACACTGAAGCTTTCTTT.

The chain recombines TRBV10-1 with TRBJ1-1; D not resolved. From germline, CDR1 is WNHNN and CDR2 SYGVQD (reference sequence). Trimming shortened V by 2 bases and J by 2 bases, and 15 bases separated the two germline ends. This CDR3 is 16 amino acids long. The CDR3 region is CASSEPEGHHNTEAFF. The CDR3, as DNA: TGCGCCAGCAGTGAGCCTGAGGGCCACCATAACACTGAAGCTTTCTTT.

This clone came up a few times. V usage is TRBV5-5 and J usage is TRBJ2-2; 7 bases fit TRBD1. The CDR3 length is 16 residues. The germline gives CDR1 SGHKS, CDR2 YYEKEE (reference sequence). V shed 0 bases and J 0 bases; nucleotides not matched to a gene: 2. The CDR3 DNA sequence: TGTGCCAGCAGCTTGGTAGGGACAGCGAACACCGGGGAGCTGTTTTTT. This translates into CASSLVGTANTGELFF.

The chain has TRBV6-1 and TRBJ1-1; tentative D call: TRBD1 (6 bases). This CDR3 comprises 14 residues. The germline V and J ends were trimmed by 7 bases and 4 bases, with 16 bases remaining between them. Germline-derived CDR1 and CDR2 are MNHNS and SASEGT. CDR3 amino acids: CASTDPGVSTEAFF. The CDR3 DNA reads TGTGCCAGCACTGACCCAGGGGTCAGCACTGAAGCTTTCTTT.

This clone was picked up a small number of times. V gene TRBV7-3 combines with J gene TRBJ2-1, with 10 bases lining up with TRBD2. With V trimmed by 1 base and J by 7 bases, 7 bases remained unmatched. Germline CDR1 SGHTA, CDR2 FQGTGA. CDR3 length: 16 residues. The CDR3: CASSLSPTSGMNEQFF. In DNA form, the CDR3 reads TGTGCCAGCAGCTTAAGCCCCACTAGCGGGATGAATGAGCAGTTCTTC.

The chain joins TRBV7-2 to TRBJ2-7; TRBD2 matches at 15 bases. Germline CDR1 SGHTA, CDR2 FQGNSA. The length of the CDR3 is 19 residues. V was pared by 2 bases and J by 6 bases, with 14 bases of the junction left unmatched. The CDR3 loop is CASSLLGLAGGNTRGEQYF. CDR3 bases: TGTGCCAGCAGCTTATTGGGACTAGCGGGAGGAAATACAAGGGGCGAGCAGTACTTC.

The J gene is TRBJ1-1, the V gene TRBV5-8; unclear D gene. The CDR3 extends over 15 amino acids. The V gene's germline CDR1 is SGHTS and CDR2 YDEGEE. Trimming removed 0 bases from V and 6 bases from J, with 15 bases in between. CDR3 amino acids: CASSLGMRFGSEAFF. Here the CDR3 DNA reads TGTGCCAGCAGCTTGGGCATGCGGTTTGGCTCTGAAGCTTTCTTT. The whole variable domain, filled in from reference TRBV5-8 and TRBJ1-1, reads EAGVTQSPTHLIKTRGQQATLRCSPISGHTSVYWYQQALGLGLQFLLWYDEGEERNRGNFPPRFSGRQFPNYSSELNVNALELEDSALYLCASSLGMRFGSEAFFGQGTRLTVV.

J is TRBJ2-1 and V is TRBV19; 7 bases agree with TRBD2. This CDR3 comprises 15 residues. With V trimmed by 4 bases and J by 0 bases, 3 bases remained unmatched. Germline V gives CDR1 LNHDA, CDR2 SQIVND (reference sequence). The CDR3 coding sequence is TGTGCCAGTAGTAGAGCGGGGAGCTCCTACAATGAGCAGTTCTTC. It encodes CASSRAGSSYNEQFF.

This clone was picked up a small number of times. The chain uses TRBV7-9 and TRBJ2-7; the D gene is possibly TRBD1 (5 bases). Germline V lookup: CDR1 SEHNR, CDR2 FQNEAQ (reference sequence). This CDR3 is 14 amino acids long. Trimming shortened V by 0 bases and J by 0 bases, and 6 bases separated the two germline ends. The chain's CDR3 is CASSLAGLSYEQYF. The CDR3 DNA is TGTGCCAGCAGCTTAGCGGGGCTCTCCTACGAGCAGTACTTC.

This clone has just one count. The genes are TRBV5-1 and TRBJ2-7, with TRBD2 as a possible D gene (7 bases). This CDR3 comprises 13 residues. Germline CDR1 is SGHRS and CDR2 is YFSETQ. The ends were cut back, 6 bases at V and 3 bases at J, with 13 bases in the middle. The CDR3 protein is CASTHREGYEQYF. The CDR3 bases are TGCGCCAGCACCCACAGGGAGGGCTACGAGCAGTACTTC. The complete variable domain, with remaining parts taken from reference TRBV5-1 and TRBJ2-7, reads KAGVTQTPRYLIKTRGQQVTLSCSPISGHRSVSWYQQTPGQGLQFLFEYFSETQRNKGNFPGRFSGRQFSNSRSEMNVSTLELGDSALYLCASTHREGYEQYFGPGTRLTVT.

This clone has just a few counts. The CDR3 loop is CASSGIGDRAYEQYF. Here the CDR3 DNA reads TGTGCCAGCAGCGGGATAGGGGACAGGGCCTACGAGCAGTACTTC. The genes are TRBV9 and TRBJ2-7, with TRBD1 matching over 9 bases. Germline CDR1 reads SGDLS; CDR2 reads YYNGEE. The junction had 6 bases not matched to a gene; V was cut back by 3 bases and J by 2 bases. The CDR3 is 15 residues long.

This clone has a single count. The gene calls are TRBV4-2 and TRBJ2-1; D call uncertain. V lost 0 bases, J lost 9 bases, and 9 bases lay in between. This CDR3 contains 13 residues. Germline V gene data show CDR1 as LGHNA and CDR2 as YNFKEQ. CDR3 sequence reads: CASSQDQKSEQFF. In DNA form, the CDR3 reads TGTGCCAGCAGCCAAGATCAAAAGAGTGAGCAGTTCTTC.

This clone was counted between two and nine times. V is TRBV29-1 and J is TRBJ2-1, with 12 bases identical to TRBD2. V was pared by 7 bases and J by 7 bases, with 5 bases of the junction left unmatched. Germline CDR1 reads SQVTM; CDR2 reads ANQGSEA. The CDR3 covers 13 residues. Written as DNA, the CDR3 is TGCAGCGCCATGACTAGCGGGAGAAATGAGCAGTTCTTC. This sequence encodes CSAMTSGRNEQFF.

The gene calls are TRBV30 and TRBJ2-7, with unresolved D. Trimming left V 2 bases short and J 2 bases short, with 13 bases between. This CDR3 is built from 14 residues. Germline CDR1 is GTSNPN and CDR2 is SVGIG (reference sequence). The CDR3 DNA reads as TGTGCCTGGAGTAGGCTTCAGGAACCCTACGAGCAGTACTTC. It specifies CAWSRLQEPYEQYF.

This clone was counted a few times. The V and J genes are TRBV27 and TRBJ1-2; 9 bases are a match to TRBD1. CDR3 length: 18 amino acids. After removal of 3 bases from V and 4 bases from J, the junction contained 15 bases not matched to a gene. Germline lookup yields CDR1 MNHEY and CDR2 SMNVEV (reference sequence). The CDR3: CASSLSSVGTGSFYGYTF. CDR3 DNA: TGTGCCAGCAGTTTGTCGTCGGTTGGGACAGGGTCCTTCTATGGCTACACCTTC.

This clone was seen a few times. Other DNA variants within this sample encode the same CDR3. The chain couples TRBV5-6 to TRBJ1-4; no firm D call. Trimming took off 4 bases at V and 3 bases at J, with 13 bases between the two ends. This CDR3 is built from 15 residues. Germline V gene sequence: CDR1 SGHDT, CDR2 YYEEEE. The CDR3, as DNA: TGTGCCAGCAGCCTGCGGACCGGGGCTAATGAAAAACTGTTTTTT. Encoded protein: CASSLRTGANEKLFF.

The chain combines TRBV2 with TRBJ1-6; 8 nucleotides agree with TRBD1. The CDR3 has 13 residues. Germline V gene lookup returns CDR1 SNHLY and CDR2 FYNNEI. V was clipped by 8 bases and J by 7 bases; unmatched bases: 4. CDR3 amino acids: CASLWTGNSPLHF. The CDR3 nucleotides are TGTGCCAGCCTTTGGACAGGGAATTCACCCCTCCACTTT.